The 23 T cell receptor beta chains below all came from one sample that was sequenced in a study of blood T cells in healthy people across ages. Through a sample-barcoded 5' primer and a J-beta primer mix, a second PCR was run for roughly 6 to 11 cycles. TCRdb independently ran MiXCR on the 5' RACE reads; one entry per CDR3 protein. The sample yields about 1.8 million distinct CDR3 sequences, around half seen once. Material: blood. These TCRs come from a woman aged 40 to 50 in good health.

The rearrangement uses TRBV9 and TRBJ2-3; 9 bases fit TRBD2. The CDR3 sequence is 15 residues long. The germline gives CDR1 SGDLS, CDR2 YYNGEE. With 4 bases clipped from V and 3 bases from J, the junction kept 6 bases outside the gene matches. In DNA form, the CDR3 reads TGTGCCAGCAGCAAGCGGGGGGATGAGACAGATACGCAGTATTTT. This translates into CASSKRGDETDTQYF.

The CDR3 DNA sequence: TGTGCCACCAGCAGAGATATGGAAGGCTATGGCTACACCTTC. This translates into CATSRDMEGYGYTF. The rearrangement joins TRBV15 to TRBJ1-2; D gene ambiguous. This CDR3 comprises 14 residues. The V end was cut by 0 bases, the J end by 4 bases, with 9 bases between. Germline values: CDR1 LNHNV, CDR2 YYDKDF (reference sequence). Full variable domain (rest looked up from reference TRBV15 and TRBJ1-2): DAMVIQNPRYQVTQFGKPVTLSCSQTLNHNVMYWYQQKSSQAPKLLFHYYDKDFNNEADTPDNFQSRRPNTSFCFLDIRSPGLGDTAMYLCATSRDMEGYGYTFGSGTRLTVV.

The chain links TRBV15 to TRBJ2-1; D unclear. The ends were cut back, 0 bases at V and 6 bases at J, with 6 bases in the middle. CDR1 and CDR2 (germline): LNHNV, YYDKDF (reference sequence). The CDR3 is 13 residues long. As DNA, the CDR3 is TGTGCCACCAGCAGAGATCAAGGCAATGAGCAGTTCTTC. This sequence encodes CATSRDQGNEQFF.

The rearrangement links TRBV20-1 to TRBJ1-6, with D unresolved. The CDR3 is made up of 14 amino acids. Germline CDR1 reads DFQATT; CDR2 reads SNEGSKA (reference sequence). Here the CDR3 reads CRALDISYNSPLHF. For the CDR3, the DNA is TGCAGAGCCCTAGACATCTCCTATAATTCACCCCTCCACTTT.

There are a few counts of this clonotype. The gene calls are TRBV28 and TRBJ1-4; TRBD1 matches at 8 bases. This CDR3 contains 15 residues. With V trimmed by 6 bases and J by 4 bases, 7 bases remained unmatched. Germline V gives CDR1 MDHEN, CDR2 SYDVKM. In nucleotides, the CDR3 is TGTGCCAGCAGGGGGGGGGACAGGATTAATGAAAAACTGTTTTTT. Its protein is CASRGGDRINEKLFF.

The chain uses TRBV6-2 or TRBV6-3 and TRBJ1-1, with 8 bases fitting TRBD1. Germline V gene lookup returns CDR1 MNHEY and CDR2 SVGEGT. The CDR3 sequence is 14 residues long. Trimming cost V 10 bases and J 0 bases; bases outside gene matches: 7. The CDR3 sequence is CATATGGVNTEAFF. Here the CDR3 DNA reads TGTGCCACTGCTACAGGGGGAGTGAACACTGAAGCTTTCTTT.

This clonotype was observed a few times. V and J are TRBV6-2 or TRBV6-3 and TRBJ1-6, with 7 bases aligning to TRBD1. CDR1 is MNHEY and CDR2 is SVGEGT in the germline V gene. The CDR3 contains 15 residues. V shed 5 bases, J shed 6 bases, and the junction held 7 bases outside the gene matches. For the CDR3, the DNA is TGTGCCAGCAGTGACCGGACAGGTGGTAATTCACCCCTCCACTTT. Translated: CASSDRTGGNSPLHF.

The chain links TRBV5-1 to TRBJ2-5; the match to TRBD1 covers 9 bases. V gave up 3 bases and J gave up 5 bases; unmatched junction bases: 8. Germline CDR1 and CDR2: SGHRS and YFSETQ. The CDR3 runs to 15 residues. The CDR3 sequence is CASSSRTGDGETQYF. In DNA form, the CDR3 reads TGCGCCAGCAGCTCCCGGACAGGGGACGGGGAGACCCAGTACTTC.

This chain links TRBV7-9 with TRBJ1-6; D uncertain. V dropped 1 base and J dropped 7 bases, with 8 bases sitting between them. The V gene's germline CDR1 is SEHNR and CDR2 FQNEAQ (reference sequence). The CDR3 contains 14 residues. The CDR3 DNA follows: TGTGCCAGCAGCTTAGTAGAACGGAATTCACCCCTCCACTTT. It encodes CASSLVERNSPLHF.

This chain uses TRBV6-2 or TRBV6-3 with TRBJ2-1; 9 positions agree with TRBD2. The germline gives CDR1 MNHEY, CDR2 SVGEGT. This CDR3 region has 15 residues. Trimming removed 3 bases from V and 8 bases from J; junction bases left unmatched: 8. CDR3 loop: CASSYIGSGGDEQFF. In DNA form, the CDR3 reads TGTGCCAGCAGTTATATCGGTAGCGGGGGAGATGAGCAGTTCTTC.

V usage is TRBV6-1 and J usage is TRBJ2-1, with D tentatively TRBD2 (6 bases). The DNA end is a closer match to TRBJ2-7, so the J assignment may be wrong. CDR1 and CDR2 (germline): MNHNS, SASEGT. The CDR3 length is 15 residues. The CDR3 here is CASSVRRDGGAEQYF. CDR3 in DNA: TGTGCCAGCAGTGTGAGAAGGGACGGAGGGGCCGAGCAGTACTTC.

The chain has TRBV11-2 and TRBJ2-3; 11 bases are shared with TRBD2. The CDR3 sequence is 18 residues long. The J segment lost 4 bases and the V segment lost 5 bases, leaving 14 bases of the junction unmatched. Germline V gene data show CDR1 as SGHAT and CDR2 as FQNNGV. DNA for the CDR3: TGTGCCAGCAGCCATAGCGGGGGGGGCTTCGCGTATCCAGATACGCAGTATTTT. It translates to CASSHSGGGFAYPDTQYF.

The chain employs TRBV11-2 and TRBJ2-7; TRBD2 matches at 8 bases. Germline CDR1 SGHAT, CDR2 FQNNGV. V was pared by 5 bases and J by 2 bases, with 8 bases of the junction left unmatched. The CDR3 is 15 amino acids. The DNA of the CDR3 is TGTGCCAGCAGCCCGAGCGGGGGCCACACCTACGAGCAGTACTTC. Translating gives CASSPSGGHTYEQYF.

The chain couples TRBV6-6 to TRBJ2-5; 9 bases agree with TRBD1. The J segment lost 5 bases and the V segment lost 3 bases, leaving 13 bases of the junction unmatched. Per the germline V gene, CDR1 is MNHNY and CDR2 is SVGAGI (reference sequence). The CDR3 sequence is 17 residues long. CDR3 coding DNA: TGTGCCAGCAGTTATTCGAGATCGGACAGGGGAGTGGAGACCCAGTACTTC. Translated, it gives CASSYSRSDRGVETQYF.

This clonotype was picked up one time. The chain joins TRBV24-1 to TRBJ2-1; possible D gene TRBD2, 7 bases. The CDR3 spans 19 residues. Trimming removed 3 bases at V and 0 bases at J, with 20 bases between. Germline-derived CDR1 and CDR2 are KGHDR and SFDVKD. The CDR3 sequence is CATSDPRGAADSSYNEQFF. The CDR3 nucleotides read TGTGCCACCAGTGATCCCCGGGGGGCGGCTGATAGCTCCTACAATGAGCAGTTCTTC.

This clonotype occurred a few times. The chain uses TRBV15 and TRBJ2-4, with D tentatively TRBD1 (7 bases). The CDR3 runs 16 residues. Germline V lookup: CDR1 LNHNV, CDR2 YYDKDF (reference sequence). The V and J ends lost 7 bases and 0 bases respectively, with 16 bases between them. CDR3 nucleotides: TGTGCCACCAATAGCAGGGGGGTATTAGCCAAAAACATTCAGTACTTC. Translating it yields CATNSRGVLAKNIQYF.

The chain couples TRBV6-1 to TRBJ1-4; 9 nucleotides line up with TRBD1. Trimming cost V 6 bases and J 3 bases; bases outside gene matches: 14. Germline V gives CDR1 MNHNS, CDR2 SASEGT. The CDR3 sequence is 18 residues long. The CDR3 DNA is TGTGCCAGCAGCTCCGGGACAGGGCATCATAGGGCTAATGAAAAACTGTTTTTT. Translated: CASSSGTGHHRANEKLFF.

The chain uses TRBV12-3 or TRBV12-4 and TRBJ1-1; a weak D match, TRBD1 (6 bases). This CDR3 spans 14 amino acids. V was cut by 5 bases and J by 5 bases, with 15 bases left in between. CDR3 amino acids: CASSPDRYGTEAFF. The CDR3 coding sequence is TGTGCCAGCAGTCCCGACAGGTACGGGACTGAAGCTTTCTTT.

This chain joins TRBV4-2 and TRBJ2-1; 12 bases fit TRBD2. The CDR3 is 16 amino acids. CDR1 and CDR2 (germline): LGHNA, YNFKEQ. Trimming took 4 bases from V and 13 from J; bases not matched to a gene: 14. The CDR3 DNA reads TGTGCCAGCAGCCTTCGGACTAGCGGGGTGGAAGAGACCCAGTTCTTC. Translating it yields CASSLRTSGVEETQFF.

The chain recombines TRBV29-1 with TRBJ1-5, with a weak D call TRBD1 (6 bases). V dropped 7 bases and J dropped 3 bases, with 13 bases sitting between them. The germline V gene has CDR1 SQVTM and CDR2 ANQGSEA. The CDR3 runs to 13 residues. As DNA, the CDR3 is TGCAGCGCTACGACAGGTCTCAATCAGCCCCAGCATTTT. Translating gives CSATTGLNQPQHF.

This clonotype has more than one count but fewer than ten. V usage is TRBV6-5 and J usage is TRBJ2-5; weak D call: TRBD1 (6 bases). Germline V gives CDR1 MNHEY, CDR2 SVGAGI. V dropped 0 bases and J dropped 7 bases, with 12 bases sitting between them. The length of the CDR3 is 14 residues. For the CDR3, the DNA is TGTGCCAGCAGTTACTCCAGACAGGCCCGGACCCAGTACTTC. Its translation: CASSYSRQARTQYF.

The DNA of the CDR3 is TGTGCCAGCAGTTTGGGACTAGCGGGGGGTGTATACGAGCAGTACTTC. It translates to CASSLGLAGGVYEQYF. The chain couples TRBV27 to TRBJ2-7; 15 nucleotides line up with TRBD2. Germline CDR1 and CDR2: MNHEY and SMNVEV (reference sequence). The CDR3 has 16 residues. Trimming took 3 bases from V and 4 from J; bases not matched to a gene: 4.

This clonotype was observed once. This chain connects TRBV12-3 or TRBV12-4 to TRBJ1-2; 9 positions match TRBD1. V dropped 6 bases and J dropped 1; count of bases not matched to a gene: 9. This CDR3 has 16 amino acids. The CDR3 coding sequence is TGTGCCAGCAGCCGGATAGGGACAGGGAGTAACTATGGCTACACCTTC. It specifies CASSRIGTGSNYGYTF.